Listed here is a single TCR beta chain. The sample originates from a study of blood T cell repertoires in COVID-19. Losses at the gene ends were 5 bases for V and 4 bases for J; bases not matched to a gene: 11. Germline CDR1 reads SGHTA; CDR2 reads FQGNSA. This CDR3 comprises 17 residues. The table came from immunoSEQ multiplex PCR; TCRdb's copy has only in-frame clones and leaves some out. Among around 400,000 clones listed, 70% to 90% were seen once. The sequenced material came from peripheral blood. V usage is TRBV7-2 and J usage is TRBJ2-1; the match to TRBD2 covers 10 bases. The receptor was isolated from a man aged 40-55 years with acute or convalescent COVID-19. The CDR3 protein is CASSNQRGGLSYNEQFF. For the CDR3, the DNA is TGTGCCAGCAGCAACCAGCGGGGGGGCTTATCGTACAATGAGCAGTTCTTC.